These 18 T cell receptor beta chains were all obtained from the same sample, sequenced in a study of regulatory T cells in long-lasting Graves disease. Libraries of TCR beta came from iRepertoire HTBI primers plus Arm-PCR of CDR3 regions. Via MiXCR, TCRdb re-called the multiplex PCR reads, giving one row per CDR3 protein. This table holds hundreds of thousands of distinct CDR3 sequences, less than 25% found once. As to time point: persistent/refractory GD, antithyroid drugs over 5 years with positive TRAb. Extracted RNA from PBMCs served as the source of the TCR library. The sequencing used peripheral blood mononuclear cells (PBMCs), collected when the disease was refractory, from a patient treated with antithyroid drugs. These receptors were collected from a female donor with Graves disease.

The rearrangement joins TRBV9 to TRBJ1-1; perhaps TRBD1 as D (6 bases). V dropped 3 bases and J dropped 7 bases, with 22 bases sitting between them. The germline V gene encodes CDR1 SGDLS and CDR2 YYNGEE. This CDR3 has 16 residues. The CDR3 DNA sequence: TGTGCCAGCAGCGCGAGCTCGGTCGGGGGGGCCATTGAAGCTTTCTTT. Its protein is CASSASSVGGAIEAFF.

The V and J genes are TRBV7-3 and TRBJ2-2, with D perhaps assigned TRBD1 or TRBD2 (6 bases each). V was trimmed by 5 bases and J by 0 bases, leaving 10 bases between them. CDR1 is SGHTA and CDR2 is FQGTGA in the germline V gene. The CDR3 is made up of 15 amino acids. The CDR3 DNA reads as TGTGCCAGCAGCCCCGGGGGCCCGAACACCGGGGAGCTGTTTTTT. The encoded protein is CASSPGGPNTGELFF.

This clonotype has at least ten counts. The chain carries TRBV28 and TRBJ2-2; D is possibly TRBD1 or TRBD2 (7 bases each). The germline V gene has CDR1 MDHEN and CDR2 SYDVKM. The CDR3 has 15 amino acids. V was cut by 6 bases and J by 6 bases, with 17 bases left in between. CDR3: CASSPQGGLAGELFF. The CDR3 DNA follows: TGTGCCAGCAGCCCCCAGGGGGGGCTGGCCGGGGAGCTGTTTTTT.

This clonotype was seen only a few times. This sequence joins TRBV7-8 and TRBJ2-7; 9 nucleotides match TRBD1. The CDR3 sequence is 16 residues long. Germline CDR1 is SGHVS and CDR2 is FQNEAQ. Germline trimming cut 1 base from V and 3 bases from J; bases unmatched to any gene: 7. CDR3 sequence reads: CASSLVLPGQGYEQYF. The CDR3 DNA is TGTGCCAGCAGCTTAGTTTTACCGGGACAGGGCTACGAGCAGTACTTC.

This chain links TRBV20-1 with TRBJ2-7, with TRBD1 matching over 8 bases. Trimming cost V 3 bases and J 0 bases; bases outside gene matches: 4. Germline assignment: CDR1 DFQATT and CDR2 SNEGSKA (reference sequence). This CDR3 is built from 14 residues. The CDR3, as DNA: TGCAGTGCTAGTTGGACAGGGAGCTCCTACGAGCAGTACTTC. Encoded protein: CSASWTGSSYEQYF.

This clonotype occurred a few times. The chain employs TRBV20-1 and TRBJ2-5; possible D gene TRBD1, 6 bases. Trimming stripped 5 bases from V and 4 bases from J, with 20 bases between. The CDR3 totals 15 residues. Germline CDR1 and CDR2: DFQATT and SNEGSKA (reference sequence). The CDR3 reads CSAVPYREGRETQYF. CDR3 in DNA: TGCAGTGCTGTACCTTACAGGGAAGGGAGAGAGACCCAGTACTTC.

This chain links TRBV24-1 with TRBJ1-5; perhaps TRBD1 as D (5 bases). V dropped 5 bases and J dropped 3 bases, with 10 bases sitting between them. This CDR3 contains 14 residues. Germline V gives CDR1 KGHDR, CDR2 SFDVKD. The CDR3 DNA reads TGTGCCACCAGTGCTCAGGGCCACAATCAGCCCCAGCATTTT. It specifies CATSAQGHNQPQHF.

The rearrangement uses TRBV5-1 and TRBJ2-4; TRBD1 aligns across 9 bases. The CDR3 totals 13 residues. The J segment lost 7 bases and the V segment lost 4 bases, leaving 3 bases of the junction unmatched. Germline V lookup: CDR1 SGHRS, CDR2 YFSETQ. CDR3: CASSRGQGNIQYF. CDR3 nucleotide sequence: TGCGCCAGCAGCAGAGGACAGGGGAACATTCAGTACTTC. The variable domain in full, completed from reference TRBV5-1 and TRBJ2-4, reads KAGVTQTPRYLIKTRGQQVTLSCSPISGHRSVSWYQQTPGQGLQFLFEYFSETQRNKGNFPGRFSGRQFSNSRSEMNVSTLELGDSALYLCASSRGQGNIQYFGAGTRLSVL.

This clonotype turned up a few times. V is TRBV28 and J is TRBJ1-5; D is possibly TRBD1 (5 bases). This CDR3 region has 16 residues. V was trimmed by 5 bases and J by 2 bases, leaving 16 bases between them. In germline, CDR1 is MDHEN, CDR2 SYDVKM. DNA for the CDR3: TGTGCCAGCAGTCCCTCCAGGGTTGGGGGCAATCAGCCCCAGCATTTT. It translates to CASSPSRVGGNQPQHF.

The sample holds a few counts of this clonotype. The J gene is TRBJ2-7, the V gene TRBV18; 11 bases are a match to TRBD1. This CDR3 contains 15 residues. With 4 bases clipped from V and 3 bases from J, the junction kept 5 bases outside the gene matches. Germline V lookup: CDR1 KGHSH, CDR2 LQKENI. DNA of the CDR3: TGTGCCAGCTCACTAGGGACAGGGGGGCACTACGAGCAGTACTTC. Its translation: CASSLGTGGHYEQYF.

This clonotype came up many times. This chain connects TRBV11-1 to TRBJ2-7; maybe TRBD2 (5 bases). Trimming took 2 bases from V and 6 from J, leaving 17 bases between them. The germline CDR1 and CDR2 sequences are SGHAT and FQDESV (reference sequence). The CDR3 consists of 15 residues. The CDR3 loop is CASSLQTGMGGEQYF. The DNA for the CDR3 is TGTGCCAGCAGCTTACAGACGGGGATGGGCGGCGAGCAGTACTTC.

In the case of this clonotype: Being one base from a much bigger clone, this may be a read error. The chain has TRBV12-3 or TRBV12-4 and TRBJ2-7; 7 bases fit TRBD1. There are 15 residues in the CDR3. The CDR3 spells CASSPRDRVTYGQYF. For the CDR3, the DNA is TGTGCCAGCAGCCCCCGCGACAGGGTAACCTACGGGCAGTACTTC.

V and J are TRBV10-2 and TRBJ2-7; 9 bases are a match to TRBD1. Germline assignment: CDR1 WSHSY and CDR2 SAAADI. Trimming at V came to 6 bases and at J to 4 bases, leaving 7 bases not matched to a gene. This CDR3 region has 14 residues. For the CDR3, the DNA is TGCGCCAGCAGAACCGGACAGGGGATGTACGAGCAGTACTTC. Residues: CASRTGQGMYEQYF.

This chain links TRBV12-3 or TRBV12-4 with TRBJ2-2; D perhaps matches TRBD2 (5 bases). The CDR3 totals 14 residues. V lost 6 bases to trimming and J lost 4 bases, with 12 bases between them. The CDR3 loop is CASSGNSPTGELFF. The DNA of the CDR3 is TGTGCCAGCAGCGGGAACTCCCCCACCGGGGAGCTGTTTTTT.

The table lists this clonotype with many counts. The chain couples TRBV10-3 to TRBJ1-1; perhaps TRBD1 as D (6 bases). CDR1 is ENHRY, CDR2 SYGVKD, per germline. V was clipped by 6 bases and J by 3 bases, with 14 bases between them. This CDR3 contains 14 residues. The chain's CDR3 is CAIRREGDHTEAFF. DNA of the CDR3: TGTGCCATCAGACGAGAGGGGGATCACACTGAAGCTTTCTTT.

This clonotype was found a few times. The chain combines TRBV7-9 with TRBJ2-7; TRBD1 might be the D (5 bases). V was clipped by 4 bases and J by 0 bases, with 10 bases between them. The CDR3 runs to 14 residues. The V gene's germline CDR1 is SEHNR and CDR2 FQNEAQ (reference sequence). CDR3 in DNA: TGTGCCAGCAGCTCCGACAGAAGCTCCTACGAGCAGTACTTC. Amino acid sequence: CASSSDRSSYEQYF.

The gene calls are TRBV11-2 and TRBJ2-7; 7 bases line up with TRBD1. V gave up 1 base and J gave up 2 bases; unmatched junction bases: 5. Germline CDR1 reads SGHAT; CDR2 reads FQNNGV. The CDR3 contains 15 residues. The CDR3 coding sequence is TGTGCCAGCAGCTTAGGACAGGGAGACGCCTACGAGCAGTACTTC. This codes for CASSLGQGDAYEQYF.

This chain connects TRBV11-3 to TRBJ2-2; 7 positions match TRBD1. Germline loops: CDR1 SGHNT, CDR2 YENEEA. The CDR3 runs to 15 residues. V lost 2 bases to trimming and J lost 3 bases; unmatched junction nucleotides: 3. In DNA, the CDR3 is TGTGCCAGCAGCTTATACAGGGGAGACACCGGGGAGCTGTTTTTT. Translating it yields CASSLYRGDTGELFF.